The source of this T cell receptor beta chain is a study of early T cells in non-severe SARS-CoV-2 infection. Turning to the study itself: Bulk RNA from unsorted whole blood was sequenced; chains were unpaired. Study findings and constraints: VDJdb matching skewed toward anti-spike CD8 responses, missing private and CD4 specificities.

This clonotype was detected only a few times. The antigen is undetermined. The TCR library protocol attached unique molecular identifiers to the individual cDNA molecules. TCRdb re-derived calls from the 5' RACE reads in MiXCR, one entry per CDR3 protein. Of 90,000 or so distinct CDR3 sequences in the sample, 14% to 15% were seen once. V trimming: 2 bases; J trimming: 0 bases; junction bases outside the gene matches: 6. The CDR3 is made up of 17 amino acids. Per germline, CDR1 MNHEY and CDR2 SMNVEV (reference sequence). The material sequenced was whole blood. This chain links TRBV27 with TRBJ2-1; TRBD2 aligns across 8 bases. The source of this sequence is an adult who was a healthcare worker with PCR-confirmed SARS-CoV-2 infection or an uninfected control (not recorded which). CDR3 DNA: TGTGCCAGCAGTTTACCCAGCGGGAGTGGCTCCTACAATGAGCAGTTCTTC. Its translation: CASSLPSGSGSYNEQFF.